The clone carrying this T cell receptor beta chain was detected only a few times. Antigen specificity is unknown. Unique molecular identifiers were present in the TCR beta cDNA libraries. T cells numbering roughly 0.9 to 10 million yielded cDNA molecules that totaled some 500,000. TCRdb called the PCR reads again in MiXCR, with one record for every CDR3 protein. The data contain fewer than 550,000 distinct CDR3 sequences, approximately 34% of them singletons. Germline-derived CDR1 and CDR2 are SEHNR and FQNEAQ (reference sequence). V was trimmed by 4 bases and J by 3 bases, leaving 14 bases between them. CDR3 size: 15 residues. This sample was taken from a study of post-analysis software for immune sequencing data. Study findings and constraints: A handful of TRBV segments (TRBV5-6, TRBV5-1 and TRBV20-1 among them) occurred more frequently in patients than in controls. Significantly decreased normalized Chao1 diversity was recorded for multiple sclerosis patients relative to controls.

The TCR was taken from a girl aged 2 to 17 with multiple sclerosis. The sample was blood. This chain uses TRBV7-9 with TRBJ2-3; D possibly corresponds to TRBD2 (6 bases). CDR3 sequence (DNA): TGTGCCAGCAGCTGGCGGGGACCCCAAACAGATACGCAGTATTTT. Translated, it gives CASSWRGPQTDTQYF.